This T cell receptor beta chain was captured by sequencing in a study of OX40 agonist ivuxolimab in advanced cancers. Study-level background: It was ivuxolimab, an agonistic anti-OX40 (CD134) antibody, that patients were treated with.

Method: immunoSEQ multiplex PCR; TCRdb's copy keeps in-frame clones and lacks some. The sample consists of tens of thousands of clones, around four fifths of them appearing once. The germline V and J ends were trimmed by 8 bases and 7 bases, with 14 bases remaining between them. The CDR3 runs to 12 residues. Germline CDR1 reads ENHRY; CDR2 reads SYGVKD. The source material was CD4+ or CD8+ T cells sorted from blood, sampled in a trial of the OX40 agonist ivuxolimab. The clonotype comes from an adult with an advanced solid tumor such as melanoma, head and neck, liver or kidney cancer. The rearrangement links TRBV10-3 to TRBJ1-2; tentatively, D is TRBD1 (6 bases). This CDR3 reads CAIEKDSRGYTF. CDR3 DNA: TGTGCCATCGAAAAGGACAGTCGTGGCTACACCTTC.